This T cell receptor beta chain was obtained from a study of blood T cell repertoires in COVID-19. Study overall: The samples span acute and convalescent COVID-19 from the United States, Italy and Spain.

J lost 6 bases, V lost 5 bases, and 10 bases had no gene match. From germline, CDR1 is SGHNT and CDR2 YENEEA. This CDR3 contains 14 residues. Assay: immunoSEQ multiplex PCR; the TCRdb copy retains only in-frame clones and omits some. The sample includes some 380,000 clones, 70% to 90% seen only once; the top ten take 1% to 1.5%. The clonotype originates from a man aged 30-40 years who had recovered from COVID-19. The sample was PBMCs or T cells enriched from blood (not recorded which). J is TRBJ2-7 and V is TRBV11-3; 7 bases map to TRBD2. The CDR3 here is CASSPDGGRLEQYF. CDR3 bases: TGTGCCAGCAGCCCGGACGGGGGGAGGCTCGAGCAGTACTTC.